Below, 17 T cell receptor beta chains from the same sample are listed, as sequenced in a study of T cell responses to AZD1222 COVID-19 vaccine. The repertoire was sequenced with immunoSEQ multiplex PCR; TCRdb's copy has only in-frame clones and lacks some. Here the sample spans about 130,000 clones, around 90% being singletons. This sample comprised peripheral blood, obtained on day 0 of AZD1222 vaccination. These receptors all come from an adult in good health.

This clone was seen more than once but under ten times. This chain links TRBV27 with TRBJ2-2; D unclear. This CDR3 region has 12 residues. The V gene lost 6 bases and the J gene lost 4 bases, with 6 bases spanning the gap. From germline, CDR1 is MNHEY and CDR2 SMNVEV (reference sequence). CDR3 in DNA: TGTGCCAGCAGGGGTATCACCGGGGAGCTGTTTTTT. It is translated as CASRGITGELFF.

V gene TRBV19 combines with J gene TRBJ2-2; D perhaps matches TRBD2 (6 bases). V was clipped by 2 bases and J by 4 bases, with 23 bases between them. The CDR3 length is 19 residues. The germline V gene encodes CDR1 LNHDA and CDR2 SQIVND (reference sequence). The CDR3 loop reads CASSISALPPSATTGELFF. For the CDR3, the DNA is TGTGCCAGTAGTATATCGGCCCTACCTCCTAGCGCCACCACCGGGGAGCTGTTTTTT.

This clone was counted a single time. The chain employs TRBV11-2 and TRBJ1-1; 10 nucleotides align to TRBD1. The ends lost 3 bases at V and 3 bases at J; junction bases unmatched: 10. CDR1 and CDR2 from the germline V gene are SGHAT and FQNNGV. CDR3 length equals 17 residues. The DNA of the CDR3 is TGTGCCAGCAGCTTGAAGGGACAGGGGCTTGGGGACACTGAAGCTTTCTTT. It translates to CASSLKGQGLGDTEAFF.

The CDR3 sequence: CATGGTSATRNQPQHF. The CDR3 DNA reads as TGTGCCACCGGGGGGACTTCGGCGACCCGGAATCAGCCCCAGCATTTT. J is TRBJ1-5 and V is TRBV24-1, with a weak D call TRBD1 (5 bases). The germline V and J ends were trimmed by 9 bases and 4 bases, with 21 bases remaining between them. The CDR3 is 16 amino acids. Per germline, CDR1 KGHDR and CDR2 SFDVKD.

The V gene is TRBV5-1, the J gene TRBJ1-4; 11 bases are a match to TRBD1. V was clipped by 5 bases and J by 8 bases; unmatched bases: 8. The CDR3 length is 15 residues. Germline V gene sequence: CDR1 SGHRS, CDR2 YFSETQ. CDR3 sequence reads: CASRLRTGGMEKLFF. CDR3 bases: TGCGCCAGCAGACTCCGGACAGGGGGCATGGAAAAACTGTTTTTT.

Here the CDR3 DNA reads TGTGCCAGCAGCCGCAAAAGCGGTTCCTACGAGCAGTACTTC. Encoded protein: CASSRKSGSYEQYF. V usage is TRBV5-4 and J usage is TRBJ2-7, with a tentative D call TRBD2 (5 bases). This CDR3 is built from 14 residues. CDR1 and CDR2 (germline): SGHNT, YYREEE (reference sequence). V lost 4 bases to trimming and J lost 1 base, with 12 bases between them. Complete variable domain (other parts from reference TRBV5-4 and TRBJ2-7): ETGVTQSPTHLIKTRGQQVTLRCSSQSGHNTVSWYQQALGQGPQFIFQYYREEENGRGNFPPRFSGLQFPNYSSELNVNALELDDSALYLCASSRKSGSYEQYFGPGTRLTVT.

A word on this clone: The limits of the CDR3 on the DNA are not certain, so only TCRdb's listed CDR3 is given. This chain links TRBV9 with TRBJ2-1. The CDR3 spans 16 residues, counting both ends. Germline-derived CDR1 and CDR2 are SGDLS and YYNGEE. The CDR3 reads CASSVGSGTGNIAEFF.

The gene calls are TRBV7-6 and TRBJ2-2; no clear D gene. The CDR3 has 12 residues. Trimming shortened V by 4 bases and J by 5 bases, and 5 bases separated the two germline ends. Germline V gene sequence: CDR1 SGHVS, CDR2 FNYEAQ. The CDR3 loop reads CASSSLTGELFF. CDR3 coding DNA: TGTGCCAGCAGCTCCCTAACCGGGGAGCTGTTTTTT.

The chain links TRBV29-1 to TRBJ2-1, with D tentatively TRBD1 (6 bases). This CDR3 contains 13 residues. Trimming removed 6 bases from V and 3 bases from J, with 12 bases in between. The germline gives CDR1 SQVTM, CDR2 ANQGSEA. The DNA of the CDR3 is TGCAGCGTCCCCCCGGACAGCTACAATGAGCAGTTCTTC. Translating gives CSVPPDSYNEQFF.

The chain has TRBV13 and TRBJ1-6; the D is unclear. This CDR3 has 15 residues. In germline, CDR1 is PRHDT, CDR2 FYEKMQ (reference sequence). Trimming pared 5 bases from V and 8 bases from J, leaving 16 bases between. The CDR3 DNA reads TGTGCCAGCAGCCCCCGGACGGAGACCCATTCACCCCTCCACTTT. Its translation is CASSPRTETHSPLHF.

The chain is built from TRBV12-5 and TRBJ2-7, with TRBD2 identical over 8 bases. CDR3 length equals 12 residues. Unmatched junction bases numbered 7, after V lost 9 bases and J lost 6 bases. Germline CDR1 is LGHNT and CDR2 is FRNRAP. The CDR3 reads CASRGGPGEQYF. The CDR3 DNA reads TGTGCTAGCCGCGGGGGGCCTGGCGAGCAGTACTTC.

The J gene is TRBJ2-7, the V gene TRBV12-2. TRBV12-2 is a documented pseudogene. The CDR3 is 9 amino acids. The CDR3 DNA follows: TGTGCAACCGATACGGAGCAGTACTTC. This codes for CATDTEQYF.

CDR3 amino acids: CATSRQGTPGYTF. In DNA form, the CDR3 reads TGTGCCACCAGTCGACAGGGGACCCCTGGCTACACCTTC. V and J are TRBV24-1 and TRBJ1-2, with 8 bases matching TRBD1. The CDR3 length is 13 residues. Trimming cost V 6 bases and J 7 bases; bases outside gene matches: 6. CDR1 and CDR2 from the germline V gene are KGHDR and SFDVKD.

The CDR3 loop is CASSAFEGAYEQYF. CDR3 nucleotide sequence: TGTGCCAGCAGCGCCTTCGAGGGAGCCTACGAGCAGTACTTC. This rearrangement joins TRBV11-2 to TRBJ2-7, with D perhaps matching TRBD2 (5 bases). The CDR3 runs 14 residues. Trimming stripped 5 bases from V and 2 bases from J, with 13 bases between. Germline V gene data show CDR1 as SGHAT and CDR2 as FQNNGV.

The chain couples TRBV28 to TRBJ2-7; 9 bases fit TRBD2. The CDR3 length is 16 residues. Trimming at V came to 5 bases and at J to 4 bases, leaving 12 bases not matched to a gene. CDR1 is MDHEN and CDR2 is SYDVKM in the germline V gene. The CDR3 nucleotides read TGTGCCAGCAGTCCCTTAGCGGGAGAGGTGCGATACGAGCAGTACTTC. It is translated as CASSPLAGEVRYEQYF.

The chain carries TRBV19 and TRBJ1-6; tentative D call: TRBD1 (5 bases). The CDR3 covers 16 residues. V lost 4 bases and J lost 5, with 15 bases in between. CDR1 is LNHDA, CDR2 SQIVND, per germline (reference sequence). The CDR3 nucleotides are TGTGCCAGTAGTACGACCGGGACGGGGAATAATTCACCCCTCCACTTT. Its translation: CASSTTGTGNNSPLHF.

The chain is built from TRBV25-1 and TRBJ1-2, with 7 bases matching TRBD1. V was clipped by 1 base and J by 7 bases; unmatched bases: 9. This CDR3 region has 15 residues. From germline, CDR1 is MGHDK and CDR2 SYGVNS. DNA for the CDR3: TGTGCCAGCAGTGAATTGGATCGACAGGGTGCTGGCTACACCTTC. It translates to CASSELDRQGAGYTF.